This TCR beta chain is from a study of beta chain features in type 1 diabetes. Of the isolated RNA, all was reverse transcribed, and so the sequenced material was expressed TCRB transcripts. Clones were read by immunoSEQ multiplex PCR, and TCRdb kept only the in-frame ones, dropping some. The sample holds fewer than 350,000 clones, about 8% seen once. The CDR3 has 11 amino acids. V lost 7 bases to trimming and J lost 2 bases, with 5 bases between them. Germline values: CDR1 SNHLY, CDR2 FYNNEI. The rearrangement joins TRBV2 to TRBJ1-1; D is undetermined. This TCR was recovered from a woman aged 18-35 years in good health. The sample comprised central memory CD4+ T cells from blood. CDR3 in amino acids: CASTVNTEAFF. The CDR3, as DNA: TGTGCCAGCACGGTTAACACTGAAGCTTTCTTT.